The 6 T cell receptor beta chains reported below all come from one sample, sequenced in a study of kidney transplant recipient with SARS-CoV-2 infection. TCRdb reprocessed the reads via MiXCR and lists one record per CDR3 protein. The top ten clones hold under 9.5% of a sample with under 300,000 distinct CDR3 sequences, more than 25% of them seen once. The sequences come from a blood sample, collected at baseline and on day 111 from a kidney transplant recipient. The receptors come from a male patient between 25 and 40 years old who had COVID-19 and was a kidney transplant recipient. Among the T cells, some may be from the graft donor.

V gene TRBV7-6 combines with J gene TRBJ1-1; D may be TRBD1 (6 bases). V dropped 2 bases and J dropped 7 bases, with 17 bases sitting between them. The germline gives CDR1 SGHVS, CDR2 FNYEAQ. This CDR3 has 15 residues. CDR3 loop: CASSLSPGAVGEAFF. The CDR3 coding sequence is TGTGCCAGCAGCTTAAGTCCGGGGGCTGTTGGTGAAGCTTTCTTT.

This clonotype was seen many times. The chain joins TRBV7-4 to TRBJ1-2; D is ambiguous. V was shortened by 5 bases and J by 4 bases, with 23 bases between the two germline ends. CDR3 length: 17 residues. Germline V CDR1 and CDR2: SGHVT, SQSDAQ. CDR3 amino acids: CASSTTSSARKTYGYTF. CDR3 nucleotide sequence: TGTGCCAGCAGCACAACAAGTTCAGCTCGAAAGACCTATGGCTACACCTTC.

This clonotype was observed at least ten times. This CDR3 reads CASSVDVRGTTYEQYF. CDR3 bases: TGTGCCAGCAGCGTAGACGTTCGGGGTACCACCTACGAGCAGTACTTC. The chain links TRBV9 to TRBJ2-7; D is perhaps TRBD2 (5 bases). Trimming took 0 bases from V and 2 from J, leaving 15 bases between them. The CDR3 consists of 16 residues. Germline V gives CDR1 SGDLS, CDR2 YYNGEE. The entire variable domain, with the rest obtained from reference TRBV9 and TRBJ2-7, is as follows: DSGVTQTPKHLITATGQRVTLRCSPRSGDLSVYWYQQSLDQGLQFLIQYYNGEERAKGNILERFSAQQFPDLHSELNLSSLELGDSALYFCASSVDVRGTTYEQYFGPGTRLTVT.

This clonotype was observed at least ten times. The chain joins TRBV2 to TRBJ1-5; the D is unclear. Looked up from germline, CDR1 is SNHLY and CDR2 is FYNNEI. V lost 6 bases and J lost 6, with 18 bases in between. The CDR3 has 15 residues. The CDR3 nucleotides are TGTGCCAGCAGGCGAGATGACACCTCCCGTCAGCCCCAGCATTTT. This gives the protein CASRRDDTSRQPQHF.

As concerns this clonotype: This could be a read error, since a much larger clone is one nucleotide away. The chain joins TRBV4-2 to TRBJ2-3; 8 bases are a match to TRBD2. Germline V gene data show CDR1 as LGHNA and CDR2 as YNFKEQ. This CDR3 region has 19 residues. The CDR3 DNA follows: TGTGCCGGCAGCCAAGAAGAATGGCTGGACAGCGGGAGTATAGATACGCAGTATTTT. This encodes CAGSQEEWLDSGSIDTQYF.

This clonotype was detected many times. The rearrangement uses TRBV24-1 and TRBJ1-2; 9 bases line up with TRBD1. V was clipped by 4 bases and J by 6 bases; unmatched bases: 8. Germline CDR1 KGHDR, CDR2 SFDVKD. The CDR3 length is 15 residues. The CDR3 coding sequence is TGTGCCACCAGTGACCGGGGGACAGGGTTGGATGGCTACACCTTC. Translation: CATSDRGTGLDGYTF.